A single sample is the source of the 22 T cell receptor beta chains below, sequenced in a study of cytomegalovirus exposure and HLA in healthy donors. The PCR used 60 Vbeta and 13 Jbeta primers. TCRdb's table, derived via immunoSEQ multiplex PCR, lists solely in-frame clones and lacks some. The sample holds approximately 130,000 clones. The specimen was PBMCs. These receptors all come from a woman aged 60-75 years in good health and CMV-seronegative.

This rearrangement joins TRBV5-1 to TRBJ2-3, with 7 bases identical to TRBD2. V shed 4 bases and J 6 bases; nucleotides not matched to a gene: 11. The CDR3 consists of 15 residues. Germline assignment: CDR1 SGHRS and CDR2 YFSETQ. The CDR3 bases are TGCGCCAGCAGCAATGGGGGGAGGGTTTCGGATACGCAGTATTTT. Translated: CASSNGGRVSDTQYF.

This chain's CDR3 is CATGGPGEGEKLFF. The CDR3 bases are TGTGCCACCGGCGGGCCAGGGGAGGGTGAAAAACTGTTTTTT. The chain uses TRBV6-5 and TRBJ1-4; TRBD1 is a possible D gene (6 bases). This CDR3 spans 14 amino acids. Germline V lookup: CDR1 MNHEY, CDR2 SVGAGI. V gave up 10 bases and J gave up 7 bases, with 19 bases separating them.

V is TRBV5-1 and J is TRBJ2-6; 7 bases line up with TRBD1. V lost 4 bases and J lost 1; bases outside the gene matches: 11. Germline assignment: CDR1 SGHRS and CDR2 YFSETQ. This CDR3 is 18 amino acids long. CDR3 region: CASSATGVSTSGANVLTF. In DNA form, the CDR3 reads TGCGCCAGCAGCGCAACAGGGGTGTCCACGTCTGGGGCCAACGTCCTGACTTTC.

The rearrangement links TRBV4-1 to TRBJ1-5; D gene unclear. The CDR3 consists of 15 residues. V lost 0 bases to trimming and J lost 4 bases, with 10 bases between them. Germline values: CDR1 MGHRA, CDR2 YSYEKL. This chain's CDR3 is CASSQDNFPNQPQHF. The CDR3 region has the DNA TGCGCCAGCAGCCAAGACAATTTCCCAAATCAGCCCCAGCATTTT.

The J gene is TRBJ2-2, the V gene TRBV14; possible D gene TRBD2, 6 bases. The CDR3 runs to 14 residues. Germline V gives CDR1 SGHDN, CDR2 FVKESK. V lost 2 bases to trimming and J lost 5 bases, with 9 bases between them. DNA of the CDR3: TGTGCCAGCAGCCAACTACTAGCTACCGGGGAGCTGTTTTTT. This translates into CASSQLLATGELFF.

The CDR3: CASSEWQGARNEQFF. The CDR3 DNA reads TGTGCCAGCAGTGAGTGGCAGGGGGCGAGGAATGAGCAGTTCTTC. The V and J genes are TRBV2 and TRBJ2-1; 8 positions agree with TRBD1. V lost 3 bases to trimming and J lost 7 bases; unmatched junction nucleotides: 8. This CDR3 has 15 residues. From germline, CDR1 is SNHLY and CDR2 FYNNEI.

V gene TRBV7-3 combines with J gene TRBJ2-2, with D tentatively TRBD2 (5 bases). Germline CDR1 SGHTA, CDR2 FQGTGA. The germline V and J ends were trimmed by 3 bases and 1 base, with 6 bases remaining between them. CDR3 size: 14 residues. The CDR3 protein is CASSFGLNTGELFF. DNA for the CDR3: TGTGCCAGCAGCTTCGGACTGAACACCGGGGAGCTGTTTTTT.

The chain has TRBV5-1 and TRBJ1-1; tentatively, D is TRBD1 (5 bases). V shed 0 bases and J shed 11 bases, with 17 bases lying between them. The CDR3 is 14 amino acids. Looked up from germline, CDR1 is SGHRS and CDR2 is YFSETQ. CDR3 region: CASSLERTTGFAFF. CDR3 bases: TGCGCCAGCAGCTTGGAAAGGACAACCGGCTTCGCTTTCTTT.

This chain links TRBV28 with TRBJ2-1; TRBD2 aligns across 8 bases. The V segment lost 6 bases and the J segment 3 bases; nucleotides outside the gene matches: 13. Germline CDR1 is MDHEN and CDR2 is SYDVKM. This CDR3 is 17 amino acids long. In nucleotides, the CDR3 is TGTGCCAGCAGAACTCCAGCAGGCGGGAGGATCTACAATGAGCAGTTCTTC. Residues: CASRTPAGGRIYNEQFF.

J is TRBJ2-1 and V is TRBV10-1; 10 bases match TRBD2. Trimming took 11 bases from V and 3 from J; bases not matched to a gene: 7. The germline V gene has CDR1 WNHNN and CDR2 SYGVQD (reference sequence). The CDR3 is made up of 14 amino acids. The CDR3 is CAGHSGRSYNEQFF. Here the CDR3 DNA reads TGCGCCGGCCATAGCGGGAGGAGCTACAATGAGCAGTTCTTC.

The gene calls are TRBV11-2 and TRBJ2-1; D is perhaps TRBD2 (5 bases). The CDR3 extends over 16 amino acids. Trimming removed 1 base from V and 4 bases from J, with 14 bases in between. The V gene's germline CDR1 is SGHAT and CDR2 FQNNGV. The CDR3 DNA reads as TGTGCCAGCAGCTTAGTGAGGGTTTTAAGATACAATGAGCAGTTCTTC. This sequence encodes CASSLVRVLRYNEQFF.

A word on this clone: Within the sample, other DNA sequences also encode this same CDR3. This rearrangement joins TRBV6-5 to TRBJ1-2; possibly TRBD1 for D (5 bases). The CDR3 extends over 16 amino acids. Trimming shortened V by 0 bases and J by 6 bases, and 17 bases separated the two germline ends. Germline CDR1 is MNHEY and CDR2 is SVGAGI. CDR3 region: CASSYSGNSGANGYTF. The CDR3 DNA sequence: TGTGCCAGCAGTTACTCGGGGAACAGCGGGGCGAATGGCTACACCTTC.

V usage is TRBV19 and J usage is TRBJ1-2, with D tentatively TRBD1 (6 bases). The CDR3 runs 16 residues. The V end lost 6 bases, the J end lost 4 bases, and 21 bases lay between the germline ends. Germline V gene lookup returns CDR1 LNHDA and CDR2 SQIVND (reference sequence). The CDR3 region has the DNA TGTGCCAGTAGGACCACTACCGGGACAACGACCTATGGCTACACCTTC. Translated: CASRTTTGTTTYGYTF.

The CDR3 protein is CASSQGQPRDNSPLHF. The DNA for the CDR3 is TGTGCCAGCAGCCAAGGACAGCCCCGGGATAATTCACCCCTCCACTTT. The rearrangement links TRBV9 to TRBJ1-6; tentatively, D is TRBD1 (6 bases). Trimming left V 4 bases short and J 5 bases short, with 16 bases between. Germline CDR1 and CDR2: SGDLS and YYNGEE. CDR3 length: 16 residues.

This chain joins TRBV5-1 and TRBJ2-1; 7 bases align to TRBD2. The CDR3 consists of 14 residues. The V gene's germline CDR1 is SGHRS and CDR2 YFSETQ. The V gene end was trimmed by 5 bases and the J gene end by 4 bases; junction bases not matched to a gene: 6. The CDR3 here is CASRLAASYNEQFF. CDR3 coding DNA: TGCGCCAGCAGGCTAGCGGCCTCTTACAATGAGCAGTTCTTC. Full variable domain (rest looked up from reference TRBV5-1 and TRBJ2-1): KAGVTQTPRYLIKTRGQQVTLSCSPISGHRSVSWYQQTPGQGLQFLFEYFSETQRNKGNFPGRFSGRQFSNSRSEMNVSTLELGDSALYLCASRLAASYNEQFFGPGTRLTVL.

The chain links TRBV29-1 to TRBJ2-1, with 8 bases that match TRBD2. This CDR3 contains 13 residues. Looked up from germline, CDR1 is SQVTM and CDR2 is ANQGSEA. Trimming at V came to 7 bases and at J to 2 bases, leaving 4 bases not matched to a gene. The CDR3 DNA is TGCAGCGCCGTGCGGGGGGCCTACAATGAGCAGTTCTTC. It is translated as CSAVRGAYNEQFF.

This chain uses TRBV4-2 with TRBJ2-3; D is unclear. This CDR3 is built from 15 residues. With 4 bases removed from V and 2 bases from J, the gap between germline ends came to 13 bases. Looked up from germline, CDR1 is LGHNA and CDR2 is YNFKEQ. The CDR3 sequence is CASSRDGQDTDTQYF. The CDR3 nucleotides are TGTGCCAGCAGCCGTGATGGGCAGGACACAGATACGCAGTATTTT.

The V and J genes are TRBV5-6 and TRBJ2-1; 15 nucleotides match TRBD2. CDR3 size: 19 residues. After removal of 3 bases from V and 1 base from J, the junction contained 8 bases not matched to a gene. CDR1 SGHDT and CDR2 YYEEEE come from the germline V gene. CDR3 loop: CASSSTGTSGRPSYNEQFF. The DNA of the CDR3 is TGTGCCAGCAGCTCAACCGGGACTAGCGGGAGGCCGTCCTACAATGAGCAGTTCTTC. Using reference TRBV5-6 and TRBJ2-1 for the parts outside the CDR3, the full variable domain is DAGVTQSPTHLIKTRGQQVTLRCSPKSGHDTVSWYQQALGQGPQFIFQYYEEEERQRGNFPDRFSGHQFPNYSSELNVNALLLGDSALYLCASSSTGTSGRPSYNEQFFGPGTRLTVL.

V gene TRBV19 combines with J gene TRBJ2-2; 9 bases are shared with TRBD1. Germline V gene data show CDR1 as LNHDA and CDR2 as SQIVND (reference sequence). Losses at the gene ends were 4 bases for V and 6 bases for J; bases not matched to a gene: 3. This CDR3 region has 14 residues. CDR3 bases: TGTGCCAGTAGTACACAGGGGGCCGCCGGGGAGCTGTTTTTT. This codes for CASSTQGAAGELFF.

The V gene is TRBV27, the J gene TRBJ2-5, with D perhaps TRBD2 (6 bases). The length of the CDR3 is 15 residues. Germline CDR1 and CDR2: MNHEY and SMNVEV (reference sequence). Trimming stripped 5 bases from V and 5 bases from J, with 18 bases between. Here the CDR3 DNA reads TGTGCCAGCAGTCCGAGCGGGTCATTGAGGGAGACCCAGTACTTC. Amino acids: CASSPSGSLRETQYF.

The rearrangement links TRBV28 to TRBJ1-2, with unresolved D. V was pared by 5 bases and J by 4 bases, with 5 bases between. Per the germline V gene, CDR1 is MDHEN and CDR2 is SYDVKM. This CDR3 contains 11 residues. This CDR3 reads CASSEGYGYTF. The DNA for the CDR3 is TGTGCCAGCAGTGAGGGCTATGGCTACACCTTC.

V and J are TRBV30 and TRBJ2-5, with a tentative D call TRBD2 (6 bases). The CDR3 is 17 residues long. Deletions cut 3 bases from V and 2 bases from J, with 22 bases between. Germline CDR1 reads GTSNPN; CDR2 reads SVGIG (reference sequence). In DNA, the CDR3 is TGTGCCTGGAGAGCTCTTAGCGGCCCGCCGGGGCAAGAGACCCAGTACTTC. Translating it yields CAWRALSGPPGQETQYF.